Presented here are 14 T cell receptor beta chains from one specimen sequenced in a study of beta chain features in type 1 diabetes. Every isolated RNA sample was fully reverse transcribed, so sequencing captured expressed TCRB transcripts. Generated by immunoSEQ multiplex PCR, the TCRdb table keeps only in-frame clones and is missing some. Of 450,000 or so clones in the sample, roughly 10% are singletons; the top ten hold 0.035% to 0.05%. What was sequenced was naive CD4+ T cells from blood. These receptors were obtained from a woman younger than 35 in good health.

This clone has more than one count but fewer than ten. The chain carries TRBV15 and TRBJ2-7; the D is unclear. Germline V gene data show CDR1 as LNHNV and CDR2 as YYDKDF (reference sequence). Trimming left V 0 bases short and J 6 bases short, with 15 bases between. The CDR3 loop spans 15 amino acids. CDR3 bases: TGTGCCACCAGCAGAGATTCCGGGTTGGCCCGCGAGCAGTACTTC. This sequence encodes CATSRDSGLAREQYF.

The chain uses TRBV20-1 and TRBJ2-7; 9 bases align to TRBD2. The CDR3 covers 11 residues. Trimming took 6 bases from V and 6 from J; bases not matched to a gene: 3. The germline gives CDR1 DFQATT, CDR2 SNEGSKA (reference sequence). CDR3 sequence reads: CSAKTSGEQYV. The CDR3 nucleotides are TGCAGTGCGAAGACTAGCGGCGAGCAGTACGTC.

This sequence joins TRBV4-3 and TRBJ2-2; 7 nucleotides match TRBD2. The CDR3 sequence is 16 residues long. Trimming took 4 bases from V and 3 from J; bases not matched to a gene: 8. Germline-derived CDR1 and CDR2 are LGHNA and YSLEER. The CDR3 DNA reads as TGCGCCAGCAGCCCATCTAGCGGTCTTTACACCGGGGAGCTGTTTTTT. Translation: CASSPSSGLYTGELFF.

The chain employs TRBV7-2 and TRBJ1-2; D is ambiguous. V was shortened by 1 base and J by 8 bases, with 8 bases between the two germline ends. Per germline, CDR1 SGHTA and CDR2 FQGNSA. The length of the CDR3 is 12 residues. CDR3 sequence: CASSLVDLGYTF. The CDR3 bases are TGTGCCAGCAGCTTAGTTGACCTAGGCTACACCTTC.

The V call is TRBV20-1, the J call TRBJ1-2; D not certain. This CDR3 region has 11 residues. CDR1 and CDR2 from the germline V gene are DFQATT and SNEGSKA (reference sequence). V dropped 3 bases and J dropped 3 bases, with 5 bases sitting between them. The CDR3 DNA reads TGCAGTGCTAGGTGGGACTATGGCTACACCTTC. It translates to CSARWDYGYTF.

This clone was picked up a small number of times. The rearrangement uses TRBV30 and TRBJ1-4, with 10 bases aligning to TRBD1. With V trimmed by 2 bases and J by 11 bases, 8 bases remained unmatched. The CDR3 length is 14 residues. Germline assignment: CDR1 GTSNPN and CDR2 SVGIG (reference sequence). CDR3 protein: CAWSLAGTGVKLFF. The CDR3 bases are TGTGCCTGGAGTTTAGCCGGGACAGGGGTTAAACTGTTTTTT.

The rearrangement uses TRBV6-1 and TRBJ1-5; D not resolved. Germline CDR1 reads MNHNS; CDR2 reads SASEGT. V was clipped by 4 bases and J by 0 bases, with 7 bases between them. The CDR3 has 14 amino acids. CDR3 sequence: CASSAAYSNQPQHF. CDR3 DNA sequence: TGTGCCAGCAGTGCGGCGTATAGCAATCAGCCCCAGCATTTT.

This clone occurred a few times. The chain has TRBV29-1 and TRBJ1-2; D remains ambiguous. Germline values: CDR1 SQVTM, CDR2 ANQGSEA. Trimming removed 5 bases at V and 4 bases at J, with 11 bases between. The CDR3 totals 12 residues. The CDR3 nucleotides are TGCAGCGTTTGTGTAGGAACCTATGGCTACACCTTC. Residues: CSVCVGTYGYTF.

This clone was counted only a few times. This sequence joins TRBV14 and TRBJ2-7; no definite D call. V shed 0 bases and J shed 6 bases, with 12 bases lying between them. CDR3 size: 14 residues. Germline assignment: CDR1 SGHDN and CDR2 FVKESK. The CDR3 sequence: CASSQDNLYGEQYF. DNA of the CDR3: TGTGCCAGCAGCCAAGACAACCTCTACGGCGAGCAGTACTTC.

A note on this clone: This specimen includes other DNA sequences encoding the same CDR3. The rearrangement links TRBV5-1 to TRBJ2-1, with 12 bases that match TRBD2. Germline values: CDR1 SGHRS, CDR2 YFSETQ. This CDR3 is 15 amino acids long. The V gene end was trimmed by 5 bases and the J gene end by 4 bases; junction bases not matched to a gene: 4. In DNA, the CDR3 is TGCGCCAGCAGTTCAGGACTAGCGGGGTACAATGAGCAGTTCTTC. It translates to CASSSGLAGYNEQFF.

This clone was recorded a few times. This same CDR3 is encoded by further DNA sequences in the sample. This CDR3 is CASRDRDYNEQFF. The CDR3, as DNA: TGTGCCAGCCGGGACAGGGACTACAATGAGCAGTTCTTC. J is TRBJ2-1 and V is TRBV2; 9 nucleotides agree with TRBD1. Germline lookup yields CDR1 SNHLY and CDR2 FYNNEI. The CDR3 spans 13 residues. The V gene end was trimmed by 8 bases and the J gene end by 3 bases; junction bases not matched to a gene: 2.

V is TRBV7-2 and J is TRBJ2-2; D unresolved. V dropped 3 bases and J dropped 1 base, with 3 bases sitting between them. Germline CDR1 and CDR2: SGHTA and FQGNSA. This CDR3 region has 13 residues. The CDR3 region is CASSFGNTGELFF. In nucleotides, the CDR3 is TGTGCCAGCAGCTTTGGGAACACCGGGGAGCTGTTTTTT.

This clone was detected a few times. In DNA form, the CDR3 reads TGCAGCGTTGGACAGGGGGAAAAAACTGAAGCTTTCTTT. It translates to CSVGQGEKTEAFF. V gene TRBV29-1 combines with J gene TRBJ1-1; TRBD1 agrees at 9 bases. There are 13 residues in the CDR3. V lost 4 bases and J lost 5; bases outside the gene matches: 5. In germline, CDR1 is SQVTM, CDR2 ANQGSEA.

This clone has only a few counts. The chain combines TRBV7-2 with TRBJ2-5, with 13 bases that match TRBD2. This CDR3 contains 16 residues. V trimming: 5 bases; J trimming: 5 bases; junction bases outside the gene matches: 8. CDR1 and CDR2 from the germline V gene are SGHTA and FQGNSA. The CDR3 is CASSASGTSGAETQYF. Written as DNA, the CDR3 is TGTGCCAGCAGCGCCTCCGGGACTAGCGGGGCCGAGACCCAGTACTTC.